This T cell receptor beta chain was documented in a study of beta chain features in type 1 diabetes. Study-level background: The study found patients and healthy donors alike in age, gender and cell yields. Examination covered over 85,000,000 sorted cells spanning all samples. Overall study results and limits: When Type 1 diabetes patients were examined, their TCRB CDR3s proved moderately but significantly shorter in all four CD4+ subsets. The naive, central memory and Treg TCRB repertoires showed an apparent similarity that was greater among patients than among healthy donors.

V was trimmed by 2 bases and J by 9 bases, leaving 8 bases between them. The CDR3 extends over 12 amino acids. Looked up from germline, CDR1 is LNHDA and CDR2 is SQIVND (reference sequence). As every portion of the isolated RNA was reverse transcribed, the sequencing read expressed TCRB transcripts. The data were produced by immunoSEQ multiplex PCR, yet TCRdb's version contains in-frame clones alone and is incomplete. The table lists a few hundred thousand clones, 8.5% to 10% of them singletons. This clone was counted a few times. What it binds is not known. The sequence was collected from a man between 25 and 39 years old with type 1 diabetes. This chain joins TRBV19 and TRBJ1-5; D unresolved. Sequenced sample: central memory CD4+ T cells from blood. Here the CDR3 reads CASSISTPPQHF. The CDR3 DNA follows: TGTGCCAGTAGTATATCTACCCCGCCCCAGCATTTT.